This T cell receptor (beta chain) was recovered during a study of blood T cells in healthy people across ages. With a J-beta primer mix and a sample-barcoded 5' primer, a second PCR ran roughly 6 to 12 cycles. TCRdb itself ran the 5' RACE reads through MiXCR, one entry per CDR3 protein. The table lists 1 million or so distinct CDR3 sequences, almost 25% of them singletons. The germline V and J ends were trimmed by 4 bases and 0 bases, with 13 bases remaining between them. Germline values: CDR1 DFQATT, CDR2 SNEGSKA (reference sequence). This CDR3 comprises 14 residues. These data were also reused for a study on T cells of mothers and their children. Per that paper: The people who donated were a few healthy Caucasian mothers and their six children.

The sequence was obtained from a girl aged 2-10 years in good health. The sequenced sample was blood. The rearrangement joins TRBV20-1 to TRBJ2-7; no clear D. The CDR3 here is CSAKGMQVSYEQYF. CDR3 nucleotides: TGCAGTGCTAAAGGAATGCAGGTCTCCTACGAGCAGTACTTC.